This T cell receptor beta chain was identified during a study of shared clonotypes between healthy human individuals. Details on this clone: Its antigen is unidentified.

Points from the study as a whole: With several donors compared, roughly 5% of naive CD4 clonotypes were shared.

Assay used: immunoSEQ multiplex PCR; TCRdb lists only in-frame clones, some missing. The data show over a million clones, with under 80% seen just once and approximately 1.5% held by the top ten. Between the trimmed V and J ends, which lost 8 bases and 2 bases, there was a span of 13 bases. Germline V gene data show CDR1 as MNHNY and CDR2 as SVGAGI (reference sequence). The CDR3 has 14 residues. The origin of this receptor is a young man in good health. The specimen was memory CD4+ T cells sorted from blood. The subset denotes: CD45RA-negative fraction. The chain is built from TRBV6-6 and TRBJ1-3; D is possibly TRBD1 (6 bases). Here the CDR3 DNA reads TGTGCCAGCTGTCCTGGGGACACTGGAAACACCATATATTTT. It specifies CASCPGDTGNTIYF.